This TCR beta chain is from a study of regulatory T cells in long-lasting Graves disease. HTBI primers from iRepertoire and Arm-PCR of CDR3 regions yielded the TCR beta libraries. TCRdb reanalysed the multiplex PCR reads using MiXCR and keeps one entry per CDR3 protein. This sample yields approximately 460,000 distinct CDR3 sequences, of which less than 20% are seen a single time; around 11% belongs to the top ten. Time point noted: newly diagnosed GD, antithyroid drugs for less than 3 months. From RNA extracted from PBMCs, the TCR library was made. This clonotype was counted ten times or more. This CDR3 is built from 14 residues. The V end lost 5 bases, the J end lost 2 bases, and 12 bases lay between the germline ends. CDR1 is SEHNR and CDR2 is FQNEAQ in the germline V gene (reference sequence). These data were also filed under a second study, of T cells in Graves' hyperthyroidism and ophthalmopathy. That report adds: Ophthalmopathy stood apart from stable hyperthyroidism in a 13 V-J model.

The sequenced sample was peripheral blood mononuclear cells (PBMCs), obtained at new diagnosis, from a patient treated with antithyroid drugs. This TCR derives from a woman aged 25 to 45 with Graves disease. The chain has TRBV7-9 and TRBJ1-1, with D possibly matching TRBD1 (5 bases). Written as DNA, the CDR3 is TGTGCCAGCAGCAGCAGGGTGGGTAACACTGAAGCTTTCTTT. This translates into CASSSRVGNTEAFF.